Shown below are 9 T cell receptor beta chains from a single sample sequenced in a study of cytomegalovirus exposure and HLA in healthy donors. The method was immunoSEQ multiplex PCR; TCRdb's version includes in-frame clones alone and lacks a portion of them. This sample carries roughly 150,000 clones, 82% of them seen once, and the ten largest clones take roughly 27%. Sequencing input: PBMCs. The receptors shown here come from a man under 40 in good health and CMV-seropositive.

This clone was counted only a few times. The rearrangement uses TRBV21-1 and TRBJ2-2; the listed D gene, TRBD2, was not tested against the DNA. TRBV21-1 is a pseudogene. The CDR3 totals 19 residues. The CDR3 spells CASSKFPSRGSANTGELFF. As DNA, the CDR3 is TGTGCCAGCAGCAAATTCCCCAGCCGGGGGAGCGCGAACACCGGGGAGCTGTTTTTT.

The rearrangement links TRBV28 to TRBJ2-2; TRBD2 might be the D (5 bases). Between the trimmed V and J ends, which lost 4 bases and 0 bases, there was a span of 15 bases. CDR1 is MDHEN, CDR2 SYDVKM, per germline. This CDR3 has 17 residues. CDR3 amino acids: CASSSPGLSANTGELFF. Written as DNA, the CDR3 is TGTGCCAGCAGTTCCCCCGGCCTTAGCGCGAACACCGGGGAGCTGTTTTTT.

This chain links TRBV15 with TRBJ1-2; no clear D gene. CDR3 length equals 12 residues. Germline loops: CDR1 LNHNV, CDR2 YYDKDF (reference sequence). Trimming removed 5 bases at V and 9 bases at J, with 13 bases between. The CDR3: CATSSRLLSYTF. CDR3 bases: TGTGCCACCAGCTCCCGACTGCTTAGCTACACCTTC.

The V call is TRBV2, the J call TRBJ1-4, with D possibly matching TRBD1 (6 bases). The CDR3 runs to 13 residues. CDR1 is SNHLY, CDR2 FYNNEI, per germline. Trimming left V 7 bases short and J 5 bases short, with 11 bases between. DNA for the CDR3: TGTGCCAGCAAAGGGGGACCAAATGAAAAACTGTTTTTT. Protein: CASKGGPNEKLFF.

This chain connects TRBV18 to TRBJ2-1; 7 bases match TRBD2. After removal of 3 bases from V and 0 bases from J, the junction contained 8 bases not matched to a gene. The CDR3 is made up of 17 amino acids. CDR1 is KGHSH and CDR2 is LQKENI in the germline V gene. The CDR3 nucleotides are TGTGCCAGCTCACCGGCCCGACTAGCCTCCTCCTACAATGAGCAGTTCTTC. Its translation is CASSPARLASSYNEQFF.

The chain has TRBV19 and TRBJ2-7; perhaps TRBD2 as D (5 bases). CDR3 length equals 16 residues. Between the trimmed V and J ends, which lost 0 bases and 3 bases, there was a span of 15 bases. Germline V gene sequence: CDR1 LNHDA, CDR2 SQIVND (reference sequence). Written as DNA, the CDR3 is TGTGCCAGTAGTATAGATCTGGCGGGTCCACACTACGAGCAGTACTTC. Translation: CASSIDLAGPHYEQYF. The whole variable domain, remainder taken from reference TRBV19 and TRBJ2-7, is DGGITQSPKYLFRKEGQNVTLSCEQNLNHDAMYWYRQDPGQGLRLIYYSQIVNDFQKGDIAEGYSVSREKKESFPLTVTSAQKNPTAFYLCASSIDLAGPHYEQYFGPGTRLTVT.

The chain recombines TRBV15 with TRBJ2-1, with TRBD2 as a possible D gene (5 bases). Germline lookup yields CDR1 LNHNV and CDR2 YYDKDF (reference sequence). V lost 0 bases and J 9 bases, leaving 15 bases between the germline ends. The CDR3 length is 15 residues. In nucleotides, the CDR3 is TGTGCCACCAGCAGAGATGTCGCAGGAGGCGGTGAGCAGTTCTTC. It is translated as CATSRDVAGGGEQFF.

The chain links TRBV5-1 to TRBJ2-5; 7 bases match TRBD1. Trimming cost V 3 bases and J 0 bases; bases outside gene matches: 8. In germline, CDR1 is SGHRS, CDR2 YFSETQ. The CDR3 is 16 residues long. The DNA of the CDR3 is TGCGCCAGCAGCTCTACCGGGACAGCGTACCAAGAGACCCAGTACTTC. Translated, it gives CASSSTGTAYQETQYF.

The rearrangement joins TRBV6-5 to TRBJ1-2; possible D gene TRBD1, 5 bases. The CDR3 consists of 15 residues. The germline V and J ends were trimmed by 0 bases and 4 bases, with 12 bases remaining between them. The germline CDR1 and CDR2 sequences are MNHEY and SVGAGI. Written as DNA, the CDR3 is TGTGCCAGCAGTTACTCGTCCCAGGGAGGCTATGGCTACACCTTC. The encoded protein is CASSYSSQGGYGYTF.